This entry concerns a single T cell receptor beta chain. Its cognate antigen is unknown. This sample is drawn from a study of OX40 agonist ivuxolimab in advanced cancers. About the study: Partial responses were achieved by three patients, of whom one had hepatocellular carcinoma and two had cutaneous melanoma.

Study-wide results and caveats: Among the least clonally expanded were partial responders at 0.1-3.0 mg/kg. Clonal expansion was seen in CD4+ and CD8+ blood T cells by week 6 at 0.1 to 3.0 mg/kg.

Produced via immunoSEQ multiplex PCR; TCRdb's table is partial and in-frame only. The sample includes 95,000 to 150,000 clones, 80% to 90% of them seen just once. Autoimmune disease history or systemic immunosuppression led to patient exclusion. Sample: CD4+ or CD8+ T cells sorted from blood, taken in a trial of the OX40 agonist ivuxolimab. The sequence was obtained from an adult with an advanced solid tumor such as melanoma, head and neck, liver or kidney cancer.

The CDR3 loop is CATGTVNTGELFF. CDR3 DNA sequence: TGTGCCACCGGGACGGTAAACACCGGGGAGCTGTTTTTT. This chain links TRBV9 with TRBJ2-2, with D possibly called TRBD1 or TRBD2 (5 bases each). V shed 9 bases and J shed 2 bases, with 11 bases lying between them. Germline assignment: CDR1 SGDLS and CDR2 YYNGEE. The CDR3 runs 13 residues. The variable domain in full, with the rest retrieved from reference TRBV9 and TRBJ2-2, is DSGVTQTPKHLITATGQRVTLRCSPRSGDLSVYWYQQSLDQGLQFLIQYYNGEERAKGNILERFSAQQFPDLHSELNLSSLELGDSALYFCATGTVNTGELFFGEGSRLTVL.